The entry that follows covers one TCR beta chain sequence. Its specificity is unknown. Repertoires were generated with immunoSEQ multiplex PCR, while TCRdb's copy carries only in-frame clones and drops some. This sample has approximately 150,000 clones, with about 91% found just once. The V and J ends lost 0 bases and 5 bases respectively, with 10 bases between them. Germline CDR1 LNHNV, CDR2 YYDKDF (reference sequence). The CDR3 loop spans 14 amino acids. The record originates from a study of T cell responses to AZD1222 COVID-19 vaccine. Study-wide results and caveats: Donors were chiefly white British, with a greater number of females, and clonal diversity was perhaps underestimated.

This clonotype originated in an adult in good health. The chain joins TRBV15 to TRBJ2-5; D is possibly TRBD1 (5 bases). The sequencing here drew on peripheral blood, taken on day 0 of MenACWY control vaccination. The CDR3 bases are TGTGCCACCAGCAGAGATGCCAGGGTGGAGACCCAGTACTTC. Its translation: CATSRDARVETQYF.